These 23 T cell receptor beta chains were all obtained from the same sample, sequenced in a study of blood T cell repertoires in COVID-19. TCRdb's copy holds only in-frame clones and misses some; the assay was immunoSEQ multiplex PCR. The data contain 200,000 to 300,000 clones, 85% of them singletons. The sample taken for sequencing was PBMCs or T cells enriched from blood (not recorded which). The receptors originated from a woman aged 45-59 years with acute COVID-19.

The chain has TRBV5-1 and TRBJ2-7, with D perhaps matching TRBD1 (5 bases). The CDR3 totals 12 residues. Looked up from germline, CDR1 is SGHRS and CDR2 is YFSETQ. V lost 3 bases to trimming and J lost 3 bases, with 7 bases between them. The CDR3 region is CASSYDSYEQYF. The CDR3 region has the DNA TGCGCCAGCAGCTATGACAGCTACGAGCAGTACTTC. The complete variable domain, with remaining parts taken from reference TRBV5-1 and TRBJ2-7, reads KAGVTQTPRYLIKTRGQQVTLSCSPISGHRSVSWYQQTPGQGLQFLFEYFSETQRNKGNFPGRFSGRQFSNSRSEMNVSTLELGDSALYLCASSYDSYEQYFGPGTRLTVT.

V usage is TRBV14 and J usage is TRBJ1-3; TRBD1 matches at 9 bases. Germline lookup yields CDR1 SGHDN and CDR2 FVKESK. Losses at the gene ends were 4 bases for V and 4 bases for J; bases not matched to a gene: 5. The CDR3 is 15 amino acids. CDR3 bases: TGTGCCAGCAGCCGTACCGGGACAGGGGGAAACACCATATATTTT. Translated, it gives CASSRTGTGGNTIYF. The variable domain in full, completed from reference TRBV14 and TRBJ1-3, reads EAGVTQFPSHSVIEKGQTVTLRCDPISGHDNLYWYRRVMGKEIKFLLHFVKESKQDESGMPNNRFLAERTGGTYSTLKVQPAELEDSGVYFCASSRTGTGGNTIYFGEGSWLTVV.

The CDR3 region is CASSKVGGYGYTF. The CDR3 DNA is TGTGCCAGCAGCAAAGTGGGGGGATACGGCTACACCTTC. The chain combines TRBV21-1 with TRBJ1-2. TRBV21-1 is a pseudogene segment. The CDR3 spans 13 residues.

The chain combines TRBV10-1 with TRBJ2-2; TRBD2 aligns across 15 bases. J gave up 0 bases and V 6 bases, and 8 bases lay outside the gene matches. This CDR3 spans 19 amino acids. The germline CDR1 and CDR2 sequences are WNHNN and SYGVQD (reference sequence). CDR3 protein: CASRRSGTSGGPNTGELFF. In DNA, the CDR3 is TGCGCCAGCAGACGCTCTGGGACTAGCGGGGGGCCGAACACCGGGGAGCTGTTTTTT.

The chain links TRBV12-3 or TRBV12-4 to TRBJ1-2; D remains ambiguous. V lost 5 bases to trimming and J lost 5 bases, with 12 bases between them. This CDR3 region has 13 residues. As DNA, the CDR3 is TGTGCCAGCAGTCTCGATTGGACTTATGGCTACACCTTC. Its translation is CASSLDWTYGYTF.

A few counts support this clone. The chain employs TRBV15 and TRBJ2-5; a weak D match, TRBD2 (6 bases). The CDR3 has 15 amino acids. Germline CDR1 and CDR2: LNHNV and YYDKDF (reference sequence). Trimming cost V 0 bases and J 5 bases, with 13 bases left between them. In DNA, the CDR3 is TGTGCCACCAGCAGAGATCGGGGGATCGGTGAGACCCAGTACTTC. This encodes CATSRDRGIGETQYF.

This chain joins TRBV5-4 and TRBJ1-1; a weak D match, TRBD1 (5 bases). Germline CDR1 is SGHNT and CDR2 is YYREEE (reference sequence). The CDR3 is made up of 15 amino acids. Trimming left V 4 bases short and J 0 bases short, with 13 bases between. The CDR3 region has the DNA TGTGCCAGCAGCACCTCCGCGGGGGTGAACACTGAAGCTTTCTTT. It codes for CASSTSAGVNTEAFF.

The rearrangement joins TRBV7-2 to TRBJ1-6; possible D gene TRBD1, 6 bases. V was pared by 2 bases and J by 4 bases, with 18 bases between. CDR3 size: 18 residues. Per germline, CDR1 SGHTA and CDR2 FQGNSA. CDR3 loop: CASSLKRGIQGYNSPLHF. The CDR3 coding sequence is TGTGCCAGCAGCTTAAAGCGAGGGATACAGGGTTATAATTCACCCCTCCACTTT.

The chain uses TRBV3-1 (or the pseudogene TRBV3-2) and TRBJ1-1, with D unresolved. CDR3 size: 15 residues. V was trimmed by 1 base and J by 0 bases, leaving 9 bases between them. Per the germline V gene, CDR1 is LGHDT and CDR2 is YNNKEL (reference sequence). CDR3 DNA: TGTGCCAGCAGCCAAGCCAACAGCTTGAACACTGAAGCTTTCTTT. It codes for CASSQANSLNTEAFF.

The chain has TRBV7-2 and TRBJ1-2; D perhaps matches TRBD1 (5 bases). This CDR3 is 15 amino acids long. V was shortened by 4 bases and J by 8 bases, with 20 bases between the two germline ends. Germline lookup yields CDR1 SGHTA and CDR2 FQGNSA. The chain's CDR3 is CASSSFLQGINGYTF. The CDR3 coding sequence is TGTGCCAGCAGCTCATTTCTGCAGGGTATAAACGGCTACACCTTC.

This clone has only a few counts. V usage is TRBV12-3 or TRBV12-4 and J usage is TRBJ1-6; perhaps TRBD1 as D (6 bases). V lost 6 bases and J lost 6, with 9 bases in between. This CDR3 spans 13 amino acids. In nucleotides, the CDR3 is TGTGCCAGCAGACTACAGGGTAATTCACCCCTCCACTTT. It codes for CASRLQGNSPLHF.

This sequence joins TRBV19 and TRBJ2-2; TRBD1 aligns across 12 bases. CDR3 size: 16 residues. Germline CDR1 reads LNHDA; CDR2 reads SQIVND (reference sequence). The trim removed 4 bases at V and 6 bases at J, leaving 6 bases unmatched. The CDR3 coding sequence is TGTGCCAGTAGTACGGGACAGGGGGCGATGTCCGGGGAGCTGTTTTTT. Translated: CASSTGQGAMSGELFF.

Ten or more counts support this clone. The V call is TRBV5-4, the J call TRBJ2-7, with 8 positions matching TRBD1. V shed 1 base, J shed 5 bases, and the junction held 5 bases outside the gene matches. This CDR3 has 14 residues. Germline-derived CDR1 and CDR2 are SGHNT and YYREEE (reference sequence). The CDR3 spells CASSLPGGLHEQYF. DNA for the CDR3: TGTGCCAGCAGCTTGCCAGGGGGCCTCCACGAGCAGTACTTC.

The gene calls are TRBV19 and TRBJ2-1; the match to TRBD1 covers 7 bases. V gave up 7 bases and J gave up 0 bases; unmatched junction bases: 6. The CDR3 is 15 amino acids. Germline V gene lookup returns CDR1 LNHDA and CDR2 SQIVND (reference sequence). CDR3 loop: CASTADRSSYNEQFF. The DNA for the CDR3 is TGTGCCAGTACCGCGGACAGGAGCTCCTACAATGAGCAGTTCTTC.

V usage is TRBV7-9 and J usage is TRBJ2-5; no reliable D call. There are 13 residues in the CDR3. Per germline, CDR1 SEHNR and CDR2 FQNEAQ (reference sequence). The V end lost 2 bases, the J end lost 1 base, and 5 bases lay between the germline ends. The CDR3 region has the DNA TGTGCCAGCAGCTTAAATATCCAAGAGACCCAGTACTTC. This sequence encodes CASSLNIQETQYF. Using reference TRBV7-9 and TRBJ2-5 for the parts outside the CDR3, the full variable domain is DTGVSQNPRHKITKRGQNVTFRCDPISEHNRLYWYRQTLGQGPEFLTYFQNEAQLEKSRLLSDRFSAERPKGSFSTLEIQRTEQGDSAMYLCASSLNIQETQYFGPGTRLLVL.

V gene TRBV20-1 combines with J gene TRBJ1-6; D unclear. The CDR3 runs 15 residues. V lost 3 bases and J 11 bases, leaving 20 bases between the germline ends. The V gene's germline CDR1 is DFQATT and CDR2 SNEGSKA (reference sequence). As DNA, the CDR3 is TGCAGTGCTAGTCAATCGGACTCCTACCGGGCACCCCTCCACTTT. Amino acid sequence: CSASQSDSYRAPLHF.

In nucleotides, the CDR3 is TGCGCCAGCAGCTCGTCCGTAGGGGCTAATGAAAAACTGTTTTTT. Protein: CASSSSVGANEKLFF. The rearrangement links TRBV5-1 to TRBJ1-4; maybe TRBD1 (5 bases). This CDR3 is 15 amino acids long. Trimming removed 3 bases at V and 3 bases at J, with 12 bases between. CDR1 is SGHRS, CDR2 YFSETQ, per germline. Drawing the rest from reference TRBV5-1 and TRBJ1-4, the complete variable domain is KAGVTQTPRYLIKTRGQQVTLSCSPISGHRSVSWYQQTPGQGLQFLFEYFSETQRNKGNFPGRFSGRQFSNSRSEMNVSTLELGDSALYLCASSSSVGANEKLFFGSGTQLSVL.

This chain joins TRBV7-2 and TRBJ1-6; D ambiguous. Germline V gives CDR1 SGHTA, CDR2 FQGNSA. V dropped 1 base and J dropped 9 bases, with 10 bases sitting between them. This CDR3 is built from 14 residues. The CDR3: CASSLGMIGSPLHF. CDR3 sequence (DNA): TGTGCCAGCAGCTTAGGTATGATCGGTTCACCCCTCCACTTT.

This clone was found a few times. The chain couples TRBV7-3 to TRBJ2-7; 8 bases are shared with TRBD2. This CDR3 region has 14 residues. Per the germline V gene, CDR1 is SGHTA and CDR2 is FQGTGA. Trimming took 6 bases from V and 3 from J; bases not matched to a gene: 7. The CDR3 here is CASSPGGPGYEQYF. The CDR3, as DNA: TGTGCCAGCAGTCCGGGGGGGCCTGGCTACGAGCAGTACTTC. Full variable domain (outside the CDR3, taken from reference TRBV7-3 and TRBJ2-7): GAGVSQTPSNKVTEKGKYVELRCDPISGHTALYWYRQSLGQGPEFLIYFQGTGAADDSGLPNDRFFAVRPEGSVSTLKIQRTERGDSAVYLCASSPGGPGYEQYFGPGTRLTVT.

V gene TRBV9 combines with J gene TRBJ2-7; D may be TRBD1 (7 bases). The CDR3 runs to 12 residues. Deletions cut 4 bases from V and 5 bases from J, with 10 bases between. CDR1 and CDR2 from the germline V gene are SGDLS and YYNGEE. CDR3 residues: CASSQGGNEQYF. The CDR3 coding sequence is TGTGCCAGCAGCCAGGGGGGTAACGAGCAGTACTTC.

The rearrangement links TRBV6-5 to TRBJ1-1; possible D gene TRBD1, 5 bases. The CDR3 extends over 16 amino acids. The V end lost 4 bases, the J end lost 6 bases, and 21 bases lay between the germline ends. Germline V lookup: CDR1 MNHEY, CDR2 SVGAGI. In nucleotides, the CDR3 is TGTGCCAGCAGTTTTAGATTGGGACTTTCAAACCCTGAAGCTTTCTTT. Translated, it gives CASSFRLGLSNPEAFF.

The chain links TRBV3-1 (or the pseudogene TRBV3-2) to TRBJ1-2, with TRBD1 identical over 9 bases. With V trimmed by 3 bases and J by 4 bases, 6 bases remained unmatched. This CDR3 region has 15 residues. CDR1 is LGHDT, CDR2 YNNKEL, per germline (reference sequence). Written as DNA, the CDR3 is TGTGCCAGCAGCCAGGGACAGGGCCTCGGCTATGGCTACACCTTC. Encoded protein: CASSQGQGLGYGYTF.

The CDR3 region has the DNA TGTGCCAGCAGCTTAGTCTCAGGGAGGGGTGAGCAGTTCTTC. Its translation: CASSLVSGRGEQFF. The rearrangement links TRBV7-9 to TRBJ2-1, with 7 bases that match TRBD2. Trimming cost V 1 base and J 9 bases; bases outside gene matches: 6. CDR3 length equals 14 residues. In germline, CDR1 is SEHNR, CDR2 FQNEAQ (reference sequence). The whole variable domain, remainder taken from reference TRBV7-9 and TRBJ2-1, is DTGVSQNPRHKITKRGQNVTFRCDPISEHNRLYWYRQTLGQGPEFLTYFQNEAQLEKSRLLSDRFSAERPKGSFSTLEIQRTEQGDSAMYLCASSLVSGRGEQFFGPGTRLTVL.